The 7 T cell receptor beta chains below were found in one sample sequenced in a study of blood T cell repertoires in COVID-19. Repertoires were generated with immunoSEQ multiplex PCR, while TCRdb's copy carries only in-frame clones and drops some. The sample consists of some 350,000 clones, under 95% of them appearing once. The specimen sequenced was peripheral blood. All receptors derive from a young woman who had recovered from COVID-19.

CDR3: CASSGGLSTDTQYF. The CDR3 DNA reads as TGTGCCAGCAGTGGGGGGTTGAGCACAGATACGCAGTATTTT. The chain joins TRBV7-2 to TRBJ2-3, with a weak D call TRBD2 (6 bases). Germline values: CDR1 SGHTA, CDR2 FQGNSA. The CDR3 consists of 14 residues. Trimming removed 6 bases from V and 0 bases from J, with 10 bases in between. Combining the CDR3 with reference TRBV7-2 and TRBJ2-3 gives the whole variable domain GAGVSQSPSNKVTEKGKDVELRCDPISGHTALYWYRQSLGQGLEFLIYFQGNSAPDKSGLPSDRFSAERTGGSVSTLTIQRTQQEDSAVYLCASSGGLSTDTQYFGPGTRLTVL.

The V and J genes are TRBV4-1 and TRBJ2-1; D not resolved. CDR1 is MGHRA, CDR2 YSYEKL, per germline. The CDR3 loop spans 15 amino acids. V was cut by 1 base and J by 2 bases, with 9 bases left in between. CDR3 nucleotide sequence: TGCGCCAGCAGCCAAGTCTCCGGAGCCTACAATGAGCAGTTCTTC. Its translation: CASSQVSGAYNEQFF.

The chain joins TRBV5-4 to TRBJ2-7; weak D call: TRBD2 (5 bases). Deletions cut 4 bases from V and 0 bases from J, with 14 bases between. The CDR3 is 15 residues long. The germline V gene has CDR1 SGHNT and CDR2 YYREEE (reference sequence). The CDR3 sequence: CASSRGPADSYEQYV. CDR3 nucleotides: TGTGCCAGCAGCCGTGGGCCAGCGGACTCCTACGAGCAGTACGTC.

The chain employs TRBV21-1 and TRBJ1-1; TRBD1, as called in the table, went unchecked against the DNA. TRBV21-1 is marked as a pseudogene. CDR3 length equals 18 residues. The DNA for the CDR3 is TGTGCCAGCAGCAATCCGGCCGGGGAGGGACAGGCGAACACTGAAGCTTTCTTT. Its translation is CASSNPAGEGQANTEAFF.

The chain uses TRBV5-1 and TRBJ2-2, with 8 nucleotides matching TRBD2. J lost 1 base, V lost 4 bases, and 3 bases had no gene match. The CDR3 consists of 15 residues. CDR1 and CDR2 (germline): SGHRS, YFSETQ. The chain's CDR3 is CASSMLAGNTGELFF. The CDR3 DNA follows: TGCGCCAGCAGCATGCTAGCGGGGAACACCGGGGAGCTGTTTTTT.

The V and J genes are TRBV4-3 and TRBJ2-3; 16 bases agree with TRBD2. The CDR3 length is 19 residues. V shed 0 bases and J 8 bases; nucleotides not matched to a gene: 11. Looked up from germline, CDR1 is LGHNA and CDR2 is YSLEER. The CDR3 DNA is TGCGCCAGCAGCCAAGATTGGGATGGGACTAGCGGGAGGGGGGTTACGCAGTATTTT. It encodes CASSQDWDGTSGRGVTQYF.

The chain combines TRBV15 with TRBJ1-5, with 8 bases identical to TRBD1. The ends lost 1 base at V and 5 bases at J; junction bases unmatched: 10. Germline V gene sequence: CDR1 LNHNV, CDR2 YYDKDF (reference sequence). The CDR3 is made up of 17 amino acids. The CDR3 spells CATSRVWGRGQDQPQHF. The CDR3, as DNA: TGTGCCACCAGCAGAGTCTGGGGCAGGGGGCAGGATCAGCCCCAGCATTTT.